One and the same sample provided the 12 T cell receptor beta chains below, sequenced in a study of technical replicates of blood from a handful of donors. Profiled with immunoSEQ multiplex PCR; TCRdb holds only in-frame clones, not every one. The data hold under 85,000 clones, with roughly 97% observed a single time. The sequencing input was T cells isolated from PBMCs. The receptor source for this set is a human donor in good health.

The V gene is TRBV6-1, the J gene TRBJ1-2, with 8 bases matching TRBD1. The junction had 5 bases not matched to a gene; V was cut back by 6 bases and J by 8 bases. Germline lookup yields CDR1 MNHNS and CDR2 SASEGT. The CDR3 runs to 12 residues. DNA of the CDR3: TGTGCCAGCAGGACAGGGGAGGGGGGCTACACCTTC. Translating gives CASRTGEGGYTF.

This rearrangement joins TRBV29-1 to TRBJ2-1; TRBD2 matches at 9 bases. The CDR3 is 14 residues long. Looked up from germline, CDR1 is SQVTM and CDR2 is ANQGSEA. V dropped 2 bases and J dropped 8; count of bases not matched to a gene: 7. CDR3 sequence: CSVEYSGTSYEQFF. CDR3 nucleotide sequence: TGCAGCGTTGAATACTCCGGGACTAGCTATGAGCAGTTCTTC.

This clone was seen only once. The chain carries TRBV9 and TRBJ2-1, with 8 bases fitting TRBD2. The germline gives CDR1 SGDLS, CDR2 YYNGEE. The CDR3 totals 13 residues. J was trimmed by 6 bases and V by 1 base; bases with no gene match: 0. For the CDR3, the DNA is TGTGCCAGCAGCGTACTAGCGGGCAATGAGCAGTTCTTC. Translating gives CASSVLAGNEQFF.

The chain uses TRBV19 and TRBJ1-5; 9 bases are shared with TRBD1. Germline lookup yields CDR1 LNHDA and CDR2 SQIVND (reference sequence). The CDR3 is 16 amino acids. Trimming cost V 5 bases and J 0 bases; bases outside gene matches: 5. In nucleotides, the CDR3 is TGTGCCAGTAGTTATTCACAGGGGGCTAGCAATCAGCCCCAGCATTTT. Amino acid sequence: CASSYSQGASNQPQHF.

The chain employs TRBV19 and TRBJ2-4, with a weak D call TRBD2 (6 bases). V gave up 5 bases and J gave up 8 bases, with 7 bases separating them. CDR3 length: 11 amino acids. Germline CDR1 LNHDA, CDR2 SQIVND (reference sequence). The CDR3 sequence is CASSRGYIQYF. The CDR3 DNA reads as TGTGCCAGTAGTCGGGGGTACATTCAGTACTTC.

The V and J genes are TRBV23-1 and TRBJ1-5, with D possibly being TRBD1 (5 bases). TRBV23-1 is identified as an open reading frame with a role that is uncertain. CDR3 length: 14 residues. The germline V and J ends were trimmed by 4 bases and 6 bases, with 13 bases remaining between them. This CDR3 is CASSPKRGGQPQHF. Here the CDR3 DNA reads TGCGCCAGCAGTCCTAAGCGGGGGGGTCAGCCCCAGCATTTT.

V gene TRBV11-2 combines with J gene TRBJ2-4; 13 bases are a match to TRBD2. Unmatched junction bases numbered 13, after V lost 6 bases and J lost 2 bases. CDR1 SGHAT and CDR2 FQNNGV come from the germline V gene. The CDR3 runs to 19 residues. The DNA for the CDR3 is TGTGCCAGCAGTTCCTCCGGGACTAGCGGGATTGTAACCAAAAACATTCAGTACTTC. As protein: CASSSSGTSGIVTKNIQYF.

This sequence joins TRBV15 and TRBJ2-1, with 9 bases lining up with TRBD2. V gave up 0 bases and J gave up 2 bases; unmatched junction bases: 5. Germline V CDR1 and CDR2: LNHNV, YYDKDF (reference sequence). The CDR3 is 17 residues long. The DNA for the CDR3 is TGTGCCACCAGCAGAGAGAGGGGACTAGCCCCCTACAATGAGCAGTTCTTC. This encodes CATSRERGLAPYNEQFF.

V gene TRBV15 combines with J gene TRBJ1-3; D remains unclear. Looked up from germline, CDR1 is LNHNV and CDR2 is YYDKDF (reference sequence). V was trimmed by 1 base and J by 1 base, leaving 11 bases between them. The CDR3 is 16 amino acids. CDR3: CATSRAAHTSGNTIYF. CDR3 bases: TGTGCCACCAGCAGAGCCGCCCACACATCTGGAAACACCATATATTTT.

This rearrangement joins TRBV7-2 to TRBJ2-7, with 7 positions matching TRBD2. V dropped 2 bases and J dropped 2; count of bases not matched to a gene: 9. Germline assignment: CDR1 SGHTA and CDR2 FQGNSA. The CDR3 is 16 amino acids. The CDR3 spells CASSLQGLMVTYEQYF. The DNA for the CDR3 is TGTGCCAGCAGCTTACAGGGACTAATGGTAACCTACGAGCAGTACTTC.

CDR3 in amino acids: CASSLAGQGLFF. CDR3 nucleotides: TGTGCCAGCAGCTTAGCTGGACAGGGGCTGTTTTTT. This sequence joins TRBV7-6 and TRBJ1-4; 9 nucleotides agree with TRBD1. The CDR3 spans 12 residues. The V gene end was trimmed by 0 bases and the J gene end by 14 bases; junction bases not matched to a gene: 1. From germline, CDR1 is SGHVS and CDR2 FNYEAQ.

This chain links TRBV18 with TRBJ1-2, with no clear D. Deletions cut 4 bases from V and 1 base from J, with 19 bases between. In germline, CDR1 is KGHSH, CDR2 LQKENI. This CDR3 is 17 amino acids long. CDR3: CASSQMSRGQVNYGYTF. Here the CDR3 DNA reads TGTGCCAGCTCACAAATGAGCCGGGGTCAGGTTAACTATGGCTACACCTTC.